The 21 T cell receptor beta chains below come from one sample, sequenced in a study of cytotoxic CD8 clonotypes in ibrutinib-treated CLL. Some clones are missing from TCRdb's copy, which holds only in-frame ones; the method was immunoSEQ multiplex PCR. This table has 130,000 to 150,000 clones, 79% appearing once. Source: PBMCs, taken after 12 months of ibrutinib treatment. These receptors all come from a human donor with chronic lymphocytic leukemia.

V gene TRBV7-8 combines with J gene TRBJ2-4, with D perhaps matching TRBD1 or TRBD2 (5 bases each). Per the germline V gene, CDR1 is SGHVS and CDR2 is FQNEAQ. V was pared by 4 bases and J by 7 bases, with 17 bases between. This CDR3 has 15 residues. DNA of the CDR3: TGTGCCAGCAGCTCAACCCCAGGGACGGTCAACATTCAGTACTTC. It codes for CASSSTPGTVNIQYF.

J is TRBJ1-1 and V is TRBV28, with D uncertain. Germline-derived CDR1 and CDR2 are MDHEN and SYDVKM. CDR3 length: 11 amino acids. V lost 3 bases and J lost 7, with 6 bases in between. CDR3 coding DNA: TGTGCCAGCAGTTTGCAAAGTGAAGCTTTCTTT. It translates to CASSLQSEAFF.

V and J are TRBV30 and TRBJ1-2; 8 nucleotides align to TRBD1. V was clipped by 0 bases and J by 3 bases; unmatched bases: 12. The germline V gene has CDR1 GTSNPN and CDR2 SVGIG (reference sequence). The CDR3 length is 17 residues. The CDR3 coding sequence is TGTGCCTGGAGTGTGGGCCGGACAGGGAAGTTTGACTATGGCTACACCTTC. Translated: CAWSVGRTGKFDYGYTF. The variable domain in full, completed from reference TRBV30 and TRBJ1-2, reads SQTIHQWPATLVQPVGSPLSLECTVEGTSNPNLYWYRQAAGRGLQLLFYSVGIGQISSEVPQNLSASRPQDRQFILSSKKLLLSDSGFYLCAWSVGRTGKFDYGYTFGSGTRLTVV.

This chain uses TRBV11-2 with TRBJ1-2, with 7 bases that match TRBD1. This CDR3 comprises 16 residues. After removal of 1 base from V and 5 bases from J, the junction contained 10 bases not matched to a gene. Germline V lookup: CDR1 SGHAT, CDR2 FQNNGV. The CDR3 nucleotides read TGTGCCAGCAGCTTAGGCCCCCAGGGGGTTTGGTATGGCTACACCTTC. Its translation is CASSLGPQGVWYGYTF.

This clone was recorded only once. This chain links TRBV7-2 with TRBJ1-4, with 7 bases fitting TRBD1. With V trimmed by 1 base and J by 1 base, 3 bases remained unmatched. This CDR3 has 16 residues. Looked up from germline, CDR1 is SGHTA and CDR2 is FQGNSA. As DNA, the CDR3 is TGTGCCAGCAGCTTAGGGACAGGTAGAACTAATGAAAAACTGTTTTTT. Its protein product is CASSLGTGRTNEKLFF.

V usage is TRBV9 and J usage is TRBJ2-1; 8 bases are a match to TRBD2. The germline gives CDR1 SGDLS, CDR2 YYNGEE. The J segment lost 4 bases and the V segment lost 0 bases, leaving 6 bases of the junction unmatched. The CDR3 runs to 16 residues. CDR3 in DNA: TGTGCCAGCAGCGTAGCCCCGGGAGGGCCATACAATGAGCAGTTCTTC. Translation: CASSVAPGGPYNEQFF.

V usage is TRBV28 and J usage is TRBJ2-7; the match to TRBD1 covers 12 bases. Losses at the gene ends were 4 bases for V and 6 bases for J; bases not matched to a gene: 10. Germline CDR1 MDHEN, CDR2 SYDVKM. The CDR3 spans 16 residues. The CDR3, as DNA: TGTGCCAGCAGTTATCGGCCGGGACAGGGGGCGACCGAGCAGTACTTC. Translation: CASSYRPGQGATEQYF.

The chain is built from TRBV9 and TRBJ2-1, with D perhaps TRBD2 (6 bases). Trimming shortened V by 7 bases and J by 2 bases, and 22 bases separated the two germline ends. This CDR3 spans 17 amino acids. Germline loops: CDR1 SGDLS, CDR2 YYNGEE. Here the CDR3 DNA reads TGTGCCAGCGGCGGTAGCGGTCTCACGACGGCCTACAATGAGCAGTTCTTC. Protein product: CASGGSGLTTAYNEQFF.

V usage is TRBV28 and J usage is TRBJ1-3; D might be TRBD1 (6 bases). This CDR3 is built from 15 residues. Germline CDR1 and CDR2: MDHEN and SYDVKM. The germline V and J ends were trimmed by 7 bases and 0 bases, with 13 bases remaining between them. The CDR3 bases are TGTGCCAGCAATAGGCAGGGGATCTCTGGAAACACCATATATTTT. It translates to CASNRQGISGNTIYF.

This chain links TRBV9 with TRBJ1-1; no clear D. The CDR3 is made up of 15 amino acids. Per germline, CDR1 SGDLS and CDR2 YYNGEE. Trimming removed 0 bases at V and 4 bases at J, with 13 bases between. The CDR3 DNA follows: TGTGCCAGCAGCGTAGTGTGGGGTGAAGGCACTGAAGCTTTCTTT. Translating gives CASSVVWGEGTEAFF. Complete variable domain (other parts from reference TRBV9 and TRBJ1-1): DSGVTQTPKHLITATGQRVTLRCSPRSGDLSVYWYQQSLDQGLQFLIQYYNGEERAKGNILERFSAQQFPDLHSELNLSSLELGDSALYFCASSVVWGEGTEAFFGQGTRLTVV.

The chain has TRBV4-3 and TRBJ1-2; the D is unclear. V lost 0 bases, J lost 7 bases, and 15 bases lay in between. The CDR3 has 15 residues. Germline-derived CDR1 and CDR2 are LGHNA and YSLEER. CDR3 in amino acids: CASSQDLRQDVGYTF. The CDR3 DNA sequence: TGCGCCAGCAGCCAAGATCTGAGGCAGGATGTTGGCTACACCTTC.

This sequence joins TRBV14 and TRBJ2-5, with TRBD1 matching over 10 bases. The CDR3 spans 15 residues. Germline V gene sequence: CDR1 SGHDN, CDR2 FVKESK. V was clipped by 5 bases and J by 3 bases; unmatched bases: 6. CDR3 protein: CASSFRTGGKETQYF. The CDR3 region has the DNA TGTGCCAGCAGCTTCCGGACAGGGGGAAAAGAGACCCAGTACTTC.

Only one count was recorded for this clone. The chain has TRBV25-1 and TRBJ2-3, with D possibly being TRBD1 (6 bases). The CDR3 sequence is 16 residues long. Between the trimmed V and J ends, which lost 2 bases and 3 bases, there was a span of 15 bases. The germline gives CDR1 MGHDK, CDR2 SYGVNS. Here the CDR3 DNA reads TGTGCCAGCAGTGAAAACAGGGCTATTTTAACAGATACGCAGTATTTT. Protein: CASSENRAILTDTQYF.

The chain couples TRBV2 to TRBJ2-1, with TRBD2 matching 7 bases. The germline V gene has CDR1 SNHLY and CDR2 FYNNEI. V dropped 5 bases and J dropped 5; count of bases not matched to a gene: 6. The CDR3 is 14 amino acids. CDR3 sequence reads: CASSPRDYNNEQFF. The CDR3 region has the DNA TGTGCCAGCAGTCCCCGGGACTACAACAATGAGCAGTTCTTC.

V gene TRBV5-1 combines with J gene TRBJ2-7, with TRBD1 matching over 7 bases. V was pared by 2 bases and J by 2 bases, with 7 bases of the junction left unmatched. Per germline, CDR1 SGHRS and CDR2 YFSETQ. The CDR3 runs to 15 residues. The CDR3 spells CASSFLRGRTYEQYF. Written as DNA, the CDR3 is TGCGCCAGCAGCTTTCTAAGGGGGCGAACCTACGAGCAGTACTTC.

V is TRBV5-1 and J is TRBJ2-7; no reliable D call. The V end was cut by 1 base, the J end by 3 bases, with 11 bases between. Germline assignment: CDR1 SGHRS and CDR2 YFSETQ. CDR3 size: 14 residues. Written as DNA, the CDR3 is TGCGCCAGCAGCTTGAGGGTGGACCACTACGAGCAGTACTTC. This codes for CASSLRVDHYEQYF.

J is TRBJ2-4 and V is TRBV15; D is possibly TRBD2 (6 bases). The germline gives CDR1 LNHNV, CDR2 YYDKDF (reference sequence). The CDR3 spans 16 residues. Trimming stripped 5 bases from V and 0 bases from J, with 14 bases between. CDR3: CATSSNPGLAKNIQYF. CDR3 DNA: TGTGCCACCAGCTCCAACCCGGGACTAGCCAAAAACATTCAGTACTTC.

The CDR3 loop is CASSYSDNQPQHF. CDR3 nucleotides: TGTGCCAGCAGTTACTCGGACAATCAGCCCCAGCATTTT. The chain links TRBV6-5 to TRBJ1-5, with no clear D. Germline assignment: CDR1 MNHEY and CDR2 SVGAGI. This CDR3 region has 13 residues. V gave up 0 bases and J gave up 3 bases, with 3 bases separating them.

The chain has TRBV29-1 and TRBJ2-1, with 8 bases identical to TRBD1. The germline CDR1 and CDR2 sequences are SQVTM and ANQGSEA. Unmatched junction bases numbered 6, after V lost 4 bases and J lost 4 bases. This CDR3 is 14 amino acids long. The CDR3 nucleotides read TGCAGCGTTGTGACAGGGGATATGTACAATGAGCAGTTCTTC. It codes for CSVVTGDMYNEQFF.

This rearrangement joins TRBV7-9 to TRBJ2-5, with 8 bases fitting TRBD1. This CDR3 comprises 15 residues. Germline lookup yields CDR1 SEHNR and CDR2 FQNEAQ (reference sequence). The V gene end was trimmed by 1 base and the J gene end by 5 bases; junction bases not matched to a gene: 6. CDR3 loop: CASSLDPGGAETQYF. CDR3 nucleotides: TGTGCCAGCAGCTTAGACCCAGGGGGCGCTGAGACCCAGTACTTC.

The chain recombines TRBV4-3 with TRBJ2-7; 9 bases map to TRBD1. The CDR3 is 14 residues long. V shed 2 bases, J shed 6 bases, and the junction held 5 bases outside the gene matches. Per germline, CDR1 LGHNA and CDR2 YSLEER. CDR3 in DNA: TGCGCCAGCAGCCAATACCCGGACAGGGGCGAGCAGTACTTC. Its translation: CASSQYPDRGEQYF.